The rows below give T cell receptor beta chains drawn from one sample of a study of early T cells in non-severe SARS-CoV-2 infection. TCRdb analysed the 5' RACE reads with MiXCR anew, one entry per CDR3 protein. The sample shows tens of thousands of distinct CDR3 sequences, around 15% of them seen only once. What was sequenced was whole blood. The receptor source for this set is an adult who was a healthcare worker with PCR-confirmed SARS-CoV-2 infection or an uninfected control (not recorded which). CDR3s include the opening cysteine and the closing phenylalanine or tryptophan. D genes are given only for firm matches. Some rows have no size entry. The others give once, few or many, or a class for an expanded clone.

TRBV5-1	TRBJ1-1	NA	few	CASSSSIEAFF	TGCGCCAGCAGCTCGTCGATTGAAGCTTTCTTT
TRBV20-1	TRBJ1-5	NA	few	CSARYIDQPQHF	TGCAGTGCTAGATACATTGATCAGCCCCAGCATTTT
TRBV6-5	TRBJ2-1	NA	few	CASSRQNNEQFF	TGTGCCAGCAGTAGACAAAACAATGAGCAGTTCTTC
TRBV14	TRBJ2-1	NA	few	CASSQRDNIYNEQFF	TGTGCCAGCAGCCAGAGGGACAATATCTACAATGAGCAGTTCTTC
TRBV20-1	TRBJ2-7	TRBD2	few	CSARKGTSGYEQYF	TGCAGTGCTAGGAAAGGGACTAGCGGCTACGAGCAGTACTTC
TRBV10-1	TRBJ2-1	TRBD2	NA	CASTGQRGLSNEQFF	TGCGCCAGCACCGGACAGCGGGGGTTGAGTAATGAGCAGTTCTTC
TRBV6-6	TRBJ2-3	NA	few	CASSLELLTDTQYF	TGTGCCAGCAGTTTGGAACTTCTCACAGATACGCAGTATTTT
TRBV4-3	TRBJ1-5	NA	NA	CASSQGTGQPQHF	TGCGCCAGCAGCCAGGGAACAGGACAGCCCCAGCATTTT
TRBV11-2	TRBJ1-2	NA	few	CASSFGQRLNGYTF	TGTGCCAGCAGCTTCGGACAGAGGCTTAATGGCTACACCTTC
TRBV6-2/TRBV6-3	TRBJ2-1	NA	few	CASSSWNEQFF	TGTGCCAGCAGTTCATGGAATGAGCAGTTCTTC
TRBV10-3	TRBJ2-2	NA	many	CAISESNWDVTNTGELFF	TGTGCCATCAGTGAGTCGAACTGGGACGTAACAAACACCGGGGAGCTGTTTTTT
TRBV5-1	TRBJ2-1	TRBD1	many	CASSSGGLYNEQFF	TGCGCCAGCAGTTCAGGGGGTCTCTACAATGAGCAGTTCTTC
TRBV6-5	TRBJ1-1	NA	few	CASSYSRGQNTEAFF	TGTGCCAGCAGTTACAGCCGGGGACAGAACACTGAAGCTTTCTTT
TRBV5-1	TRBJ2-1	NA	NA	CASSLTDSYNEQFF	TGCGCCAGCAGCTTGACAGATTCCTACAATGAGCAGTTCTTC
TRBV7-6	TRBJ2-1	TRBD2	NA	CASSSPTSPNEQFF	TGTGCCAGCAGCTCCCCGACTAGCCCCAATGAGCAGTTCTTC
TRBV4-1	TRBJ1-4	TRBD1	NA	CASSHRDRGTTNEKLFF	TGCGCCAGCAGCCACCGGGACAGGGGGACAACTAATGAAAAACTGTTTTTT
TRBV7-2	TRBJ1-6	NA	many	CASSSDRVVNSPLHF	TGTGCCAGCAGCAGCGACCGCGTTGTGAATTCACCCCTCCACTTT
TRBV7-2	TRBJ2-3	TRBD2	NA	CASSRILAVDTQYF	TGTGCCAGCAGCAGAATACTAGCGGTAGATACGCAGTATTTT
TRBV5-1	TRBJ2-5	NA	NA	CASSRYRVQETQYF	TGCGCCAGCAGCAGATACAGAGTCCAAGAGACCCAGTACTTC
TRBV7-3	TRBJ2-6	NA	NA	CASSPPYSGTGANVLTF	TGTGCCAGCAGCCCCCCCTATTCCGGGACAGGGGCCAACGTCCTGACTTTC
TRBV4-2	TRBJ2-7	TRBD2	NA	CASSPGLAGSTYEQYF	TGTGCCAGCAGCCCGGGACTAGCGGGGTCAACCTACGAGCAGTACTTC
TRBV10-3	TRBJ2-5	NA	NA	CAISDPLPDWEETQYF	TGTGCCATCAGTGATCCTCTCCCAGACTGGGAAGAGACCCAGTACTTC
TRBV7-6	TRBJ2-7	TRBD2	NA	CASSLAPGGAYEQYF	TGTGCCAGCAGCTTAGCCCCCGGGGGGGCCTACGAGCAGTACTTC
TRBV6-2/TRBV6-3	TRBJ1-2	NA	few	CASSSSGPPWYGYTF	TGTGCCAGCAGTTCCTCGGGACCGCCGTGGTATGGCTACACCTTC
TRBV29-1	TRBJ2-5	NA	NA	CSVEEPDTSQETQYF	TGCAGCGTTGAAGAACCTGACACGTCCCAAGAGACCCAGTACTTC
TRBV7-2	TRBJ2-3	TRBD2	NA	CASSLALAGVADTQYF	TGTGCCAGCAGCTTAGCTCTAGCGGGGGTGGCAGATACGCAGTATTTT
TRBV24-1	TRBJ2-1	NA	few	CATSDLRAEYGNEQFF	TGTGCCACCAGTGATTTGCGAGCGGAGTATGGGAATGAGCAGTTCTTC
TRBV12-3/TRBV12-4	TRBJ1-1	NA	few	CASSFNRVAEAFF	TGTGCCAGCAGTTTCAACAGAGTCGCTGAAGCTTTCTTT
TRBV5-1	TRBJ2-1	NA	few	CASRAMGDPRNEQFF	TGCGCCAGTAGGGCTATGGGGGACCCTCGCAATGAGCAGTTCTTC
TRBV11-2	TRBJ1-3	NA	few	CASSFLTSGNTIYF	TGTGCCAGCAGCTTCCTGACGTCTGGAAACACCATATATTTT
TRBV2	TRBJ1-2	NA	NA	CASSEGRGLSGYTF	TGTGCCAGCAGTGAGGGGCGAGGGTTGTCTGGCTACACCTTC
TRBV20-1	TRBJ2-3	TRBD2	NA	CSALPPSGLLSTDTQYF	TGCAGTGCTTTGCCCCCTAGCGGGTTACTTAGCACAGATACGCAGTATTTT
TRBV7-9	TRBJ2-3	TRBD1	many	CASSLAGTGGTDTQYF	TGTGCCAGCAGCTTAGCCGGGACAGGGGGCACAGATACGCAGTATTTT
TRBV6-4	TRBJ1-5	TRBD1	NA	CASSDSDREGSNQPQHF	TGTGCCAGCAGTGACTCAGACAGGGAGGGAAGCAATCAGCCCCAGCATTTT
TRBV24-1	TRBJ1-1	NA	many	CATRGFGPTEAFF	TGTGCCACCAGAGGATTCGGGCCCACTGAAGCTTTCTTT
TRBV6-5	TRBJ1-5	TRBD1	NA	CASSPQGRGSNQPQHF	TGTGCCAGCAGTCCACAGGGGAGGGGTAGCAATCAGCCCCAGCATTTT
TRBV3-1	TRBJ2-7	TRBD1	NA	CASSQTGPLFYEQYF	TGTGCCAGCAGCCAGACAGGGCCCCTATTCTACGAGCAGTACTTC
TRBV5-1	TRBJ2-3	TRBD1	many	CASSLLSGTGGADTQYF	TGCGCCAGCAGCTTGCTAAGCGGGACAGGGGGCGCAGATACGCAGTATTTT
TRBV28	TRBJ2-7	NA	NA	CASNTQGPSVQYF	TGTGCCAGCAACACACAGGGCCCCTCTGTGCAGTACTTC
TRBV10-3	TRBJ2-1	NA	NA	CAISEGTYNEQFF	TGTGCCATCAGTGAGGGGACCTACAATGAGCAGTTCTTC
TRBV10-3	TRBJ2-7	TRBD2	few	CAISVDPNGGEQYF	TGTGCCATCAGCGTGGACCCCAACGGGGGGGAGCAGTACTTC
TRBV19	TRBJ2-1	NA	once	CASSIDNGNYNEQFF	TGTGCCAGTAGTATAGATAACGGTAATTACAATGAGCAGTTCTTC
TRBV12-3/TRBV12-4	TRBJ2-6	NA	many	CASSSWVPGANVLTF	TGTGCCAGCAGTTCCTGGGTCCCTGGGGCCAACGTCCTGACTTTC
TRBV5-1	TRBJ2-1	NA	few	CASSLGPTKDEQFF	TGCGCCAGCAGCCTCGGACCGACAAAGGATGAGCAGTTCTTC
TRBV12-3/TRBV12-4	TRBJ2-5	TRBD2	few	CASSPISGGETQYF	TGTGCCAGCAGTCCCATCTCGGGGGGAGAGACCCAGTACTTC
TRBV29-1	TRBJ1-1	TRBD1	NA	CSVEKTGRFF	TGCAGCGTTGAAAAGACAGGGCGGTTCTTT
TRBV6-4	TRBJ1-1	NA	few	CASSDSSTDRPNTEAFF	TGTGCCAGCAGTGACTCAAGTACCGACAGACCGAACACTGAAGCTTTCTTT
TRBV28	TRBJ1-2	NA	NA	CANRGQGRSGYTF	TGTGCCAACAGAGGGCAGGGGCGGAGTGGCTACACCTTC
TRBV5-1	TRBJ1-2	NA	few	CASSTLINYGYTF	TGCGCCAGCAGTACGCTCATAAACTATGGCTACACCTTC
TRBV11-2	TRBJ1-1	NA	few	CASSPTAGANTEAFF	TGTGCCAGCAGCCCAACGGCAGGGGCGAACACTGAAGCTTTCTTT
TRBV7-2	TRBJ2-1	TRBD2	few	CASSLAGAYNEQFF	TGTGCCAGCAGCCTGGCGGGGGCCTACAATGAGCAGTTCTTC
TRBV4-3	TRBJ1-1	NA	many	CASSQEGQGGKAFF	TGCGCCAGCAGCCAAGAAGGGCAGGGTGGGAAAGCTTTCTTT
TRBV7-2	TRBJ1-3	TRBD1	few	CASSLPDRALSGNTIYF	TGTGCCAGCAGCTTACCAGACAGGGCGCTCTCTGGAAACACCATATATTTT
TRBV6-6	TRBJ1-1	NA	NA	CASSYPDTATEAFF	TGTGCCAGCAGTTACCCCGATACCGCCACTGAAGCTTTCTTT
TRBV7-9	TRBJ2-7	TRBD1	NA	CASVKSGTGALYEQYF	TGTGCCAGCGTCAAATCCGGGACAGGGGCTCTCTACGAGCAGTACTTC
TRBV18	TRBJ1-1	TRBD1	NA	CASSPAAGQPNTEAFF	TGTGCCAGCTCACCGGCGGCGGGACAGCCGAACACTGAAGCTTTCTTT
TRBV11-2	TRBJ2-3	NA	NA	CASSFAGATTDTQYF	TGTGCCAGCAGCTTCGCGGGGGCTACCACAGATACGCAGTATTTT
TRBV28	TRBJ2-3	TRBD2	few	CASSLADNTDTQYF	TGTGCCAGCAGCCTAGCGGATAACACAGATACGCAGTATTTT
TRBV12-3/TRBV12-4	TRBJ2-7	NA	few	CATNRGLAYEQYF	TGTGCCACCAACCGGGGACTTGCCTACGAGCAGTACTTC
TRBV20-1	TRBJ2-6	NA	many	CSARPSSGANVLTF	TGCAGTGCTAGACCGAGCTCTGGGGCCAACGTCCTGACTTTC